The 5 T cell receptor beta chains presented below share a single source sample, sequenced in a study of T cell changes during pregnancy in multiple sclerosis. Sequencing was performed with immunoSEQ multiplex PCR; in TCRdb, only in-frame clones are kept and a portion is missing. The sample includes under 95,000 clones, around 94% seen only once; the top ten take around 0.97%. The sample here was peripheral blood, taken in the second trimester of pregnancy. The source is a female donor in good health, enrolled as a control in a pregnancy study.

J is TRBJ2-7 and V is TRBV5-5; 8 nucleotides agree with TRBD2. After removal of 2 bases from V and 1 base from J, the junction contained 5 bases not matched to a gene. This CDR3 is 15 amino acids long. CDR1 SGHKS and CDR2 YYEKEE come from the germline V gene (reference sequence). The CDR3 bases are TGTGCCAGCAGCTTACAAGCGGGAGCGTCCTACGAGCAGTACTTC. It is translated as CASSLQAGASYEQYF. Together with reference TRBV5-5 and TRBJ2-7, the CDR3 gives the full variable domain: DAGVTQSPTHLIKTRGQQVTLRCSPISGHKSVSWYQQVLGQGPQFIFQYYEKEERGRGNFPDRFSARQFPNYSSELNVNALLLGDSALYLCASSLQAGASYEQYFGPGTRLTVT.

V and J are TRBV4-1 and TRBJ2-7; D remains unclear. The CDR3 spans 14 residues. The V gene's germline CDR1 is MGHRA and CDR2 YSYEKL. The V end lost 0 bases, the J end lost 3 bases, and 9 bases lay between the germline ends. Here the CDR3 DNA reads TGCGCCAGCAGCCAAGATCGTGTCAGCTACGAGCAGTACTTC. Translated: CASSQDRVSYEQYF.

In nucleotides, the CDR3 is TGTGCCAGCACAGGGGCCGATACGCAGTATTTT. This translates into CASTGADTQYF. V gene TRBV2 combines with J gene TRBJ2-3; tentatively, D is TRBD1 (6 bases). Per germline, CDR1 SNHLY and CDR2 FYNNEI. The CDR3 is 11 amino acids. Trimming shortened V by 7 bases and J by 6 bases, and 8 bases separated the two germline ends.

The gene calls are TRBV10-3 and TRBJ2-5; D gene uncertain. Trimming stripped 3 bases from V and 5 bases from J, with 10 bases between. Per germline, CDR1 ENHRY and CDR2 SYGVKD. The CDR3 runs to 13 residues. The CDR3 coding sequence is TGTGCCATCAGTGAACCGGCGGCGGAGACCCAGTACTTC. It encodes CAISEPAAETQYF.

The rearrangement links TRBV9 to TRBJ2-1; TRBD2 matches at 7 bases. CDR1 is SGDLS, CDR2 YYNGEE, per germline. The CDR3 runs 19 residues. The junction had 17 bases not matched to a gene; V was cut back by 0 bases and J by 5 bases. The DNA for the CDR3 is TGTGCCAGCAGCGTAGGCTTCCGCGGCGATACTAGCGTTCACAATGAGCAGTTCTTC. Its translation: CASSVGFRGDTSVHNEQFF.